This TCR beta chain stems from a study of blood T cell repertoires in COVID-19. CDR3 length: 13 residues. Germline V lookup: CDR1 SGHTA, CDR2 FQGNSA. V shed 6 bases, J shed 4 bases, and the junction held 6 bases outside the gene matches. Profiling relied on immunoSEQ multiplex PCR, and the TCRdb table lists in-frame clones only, not all of them. Of around 130,000 clones listed, 80% to 85% were seen once; the top ten hold roughly 4%. Recruitment covered roughly 24 US areas and drew participants whose ages spanned about 18 to 100 years. Cohorts were assigned according to the clinical history that participants reported.

The chain carries TRBV7-2 and TRBJ2-7, with TRBD2 identical over 7 bases. This receptor was obtained from a woman in her thirties who had recovered from COVID-19. Sequencing was carried out using PBMCs or T cells enriched from blood (not recorded which). CDR3 in DNA: TGTGCCAGCAGTTCACACGGGAGGTACGAGCAGTACTTC. It translates to CASSSHGRYEQYF.